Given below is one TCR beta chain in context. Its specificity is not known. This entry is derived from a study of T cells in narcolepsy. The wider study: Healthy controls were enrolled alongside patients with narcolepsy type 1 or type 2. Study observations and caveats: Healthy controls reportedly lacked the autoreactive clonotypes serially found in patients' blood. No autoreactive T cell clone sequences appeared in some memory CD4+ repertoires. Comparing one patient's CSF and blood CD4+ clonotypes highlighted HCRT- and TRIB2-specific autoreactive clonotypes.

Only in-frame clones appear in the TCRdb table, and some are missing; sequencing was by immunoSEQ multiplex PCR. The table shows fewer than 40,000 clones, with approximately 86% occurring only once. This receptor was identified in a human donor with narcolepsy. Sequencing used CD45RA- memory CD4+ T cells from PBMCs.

CDR3 in DNA: TGTGCCAGCAGCTTGGACCCCAAGGATACGCAGTATTTT. Translated, it gives CASSLDPKDTQYF. The J gene is TRBJ2-3, the V gene TRBV5-4; D gene ambiguous. Trimming took 0 bases from V and 6 from J, leaving 8 bases between them. Germline V lookup: CDR1 SGHNT, CDR2 YYREEE (reference sequence). The CDR3 is 13 amino acids. Drawing the rest from reference TRBV5-4 and TRBJ2-3, the complete variable domain is ETGVTQSPTHLIKTRGQQVTLRCSSQSGHNTVSWYQQALGQGPQFIFQYYREEENGRGNFPPRFSGLQFPNYSSELNVNALELDDSALYLCASSLDPKDTQYFGPGTRLTVL.